The clone carrying this T cell receptor beta chain was seen at least ten times. Its antigen is as yet unknown. The data are from a study of neurological immune-mediated disorders. For the study at large: The study included 34 multiple sclerosis patients, 31 relapsing-remitting and 3 secondary progressive.

Study results and caveats: In HTLV-1-associated myelopathy, TCR clonal expansion was greatest, and in multiple sclerosis it was least, below healthy controls. No CDR3 amino acid sequences were shared by expanded clones across subjects, suggesting private repertoires in all groups.

V was pared by 5 bases and J by 4 bases, with 14 bases between. This CDR3 has 14 residues. Germline-derived CDR1 and CDR2 are SGHVS and FQNEAQ. The cDNA came from 5'RACE, which used 10-nucleotide random UMIs. TCRdb ran MiXCR on the 5' RACE reads and lists one entry per CDR3 protein. This sample has about 55,000 distinct CDR3 sequences; approximately 4% occur once, and the top ten carry 2.9%. The specimen was PBMCs. This rearrangement joins TRBV7-8 to TRBJ1-1; no clear D gene. This clonotype was obtained from a man aged 45-65 years with multiple sclerosis. The CDR3 protein is CASSLIGLGTEAFF. Here the CDR3 DNA reads TGTGCCAGCAGCCTCATTGGACTGGGCACTGAAGCTTTCTTT. The entire variable domain, with the rest obtained from reference TRBV7-8 and TRBJ1-1, is as follows: GAGVSQSPRYKVAKRGQDVALRCDPISGHVSLFWYQQALGQGPEFLTYFQNEAQLDKSGLPSDRFFAERPEGSVSTLKIQRTQQEDSAVYLCASSLIGLGTEAFFGQGTRLTVV.